This T cell receptor beta chain was documented in a study of blood T cells in healthy people across ages. CDR1 and CDR2 from the germline V gene are MNHNS and SASEGT. The CDR3 is 14 residues long. V dropped 4 bases and J dropped 10; count of bases not matched to a gene: 6. Caucasian individuals from Russia who were healthy and aged about 6 to 95 acted as donors. About this clonotype: Its antigen is undetermined.

Sample-barcoded 5' priming and a J-beta primer mix drove a second PCR of 7 to 11 cycles. A template-switch adaptor with 12 random nucleotides tagged each cDNA molecule. TCRdb redid the calling of the 5' RACE reads with MiXCR, one entry per CDR3 protein. Of around 1.5 million distinct CDR3 sequences detected, around 35% appear once; the ten largest clones hold roughly 12%. Study-level results: Unsorted PBMC input precluded a conclusive naive versus antigen-experienced comparison.

The material sequenced was blood. The rearrangement joins TRBV6-1 to TRBJ2-1; 11 bases match TRBD2. The sequence came from a woman aged 30 to 39 in good health. CDR3 in DNA: TGTGCCAGCAGTGTAGCGGGGGGGCCGTCAGAGCAGTTCTTC. Translating it yields CASSVAGGPSEQFF.